Shown below are 5 T cell receptor beta chains from a single sample sequenced in a study of blood T cell repertoires in COVID-19. The repertoire was sequenced with immunoSEQ multiplex PCR; TCRdb's copy has only in-frame clones and lacks some. The repertoire holds some 100,000 clones, about 79% seen once, with 7% to 9% in the top ten. The sequencing input was peripheral blood. The receptor set was obtained from a woman over 75 with active or convalescent COVID-19.

V usage is TRBV9 and J usage is TRBJ2-2, with a tentative D call TRBD1 (5 bases). Germline V gene sequence: CDR1 SGDLS, CDR2 YYNGEE. This CDR3 comprises 16 residues. The ends were cut back, 1 base at V and 4 bases at J, with 14 bases in the middle. Here the CDR3 reads CASSVLGAAPTGELFF. CDR3 bases: TGTGCCAGCAGCGTACTTGGGGCCGCCCCCACCGGGGAGCTGTTTTTT.

With respect to this clone: Germline is not matched at one junction end, which may reflect a read error. The rearrangement uses TRBV7-7 and TRBJ2-7, with 9 nucleotides matching TRBD2. This CDR3 region has 13 residues. CDR1 SSHAT and CDR2 FNYEAQ come from the germline V gene (reference sequence). CDR3 DNA sequence: TGTGCTAGCAGCTTAGCGGGAGTGAACGAGCAGTACTTC. Amino acid sequence: CASSLAGVNEQYF.

The chain joins TRBV29-1 to TRBJ1-5; the D is unclear. The CDR3 has 13 amino acids. The ends were cut back, 3 bases at V and 3 bases at J, with 9 bases in the middle. Germline CDR1 is SQVTM and CDR2 is ANQGSEA. The CDR3 region has the DNA TGCAGCGTTGACAGGCTCCCCAATCAGCCCCAGCATTTT. It yields the protein CSVDRLPNQPQHF.

This clone was seen a handful of times. This chain joins TRBV9 and TRBJ1-2; D is uncertain. CDR1 and CDR2 (germline): SGDLS, YYNGEE. The CDR3 is 15 amino acids. Trimming shortened V by 0 bases and J by 7 bases, and 16 bases separated the two germline ends. The CDR3 sequence is CASSVGALLKSGYTF. The CDR3 DNA sequence: TGTGCCAGCAGCGTAGGGGCCCTCCTTAAGAGTGGCTACACCTTC.

The rearrangement uses TRBV23-1 and TRBJ2-4, with a weak D call TRBD2 (7 bases). TRBV23-1 is marked as an open reading frame, function uncertain. CDR3 length equals 17 residues. The germline V and J ends were trimmed by 6 bases and 1 base, with 19 bases remaining between them. In DNA, the CDR3 is TGCGCCAGCAGCAAAAGGGGGAGGGCCACGGCCAAAAACATTCAGTACTTC. Its translation is CASSKRGRATAKNIQYF.